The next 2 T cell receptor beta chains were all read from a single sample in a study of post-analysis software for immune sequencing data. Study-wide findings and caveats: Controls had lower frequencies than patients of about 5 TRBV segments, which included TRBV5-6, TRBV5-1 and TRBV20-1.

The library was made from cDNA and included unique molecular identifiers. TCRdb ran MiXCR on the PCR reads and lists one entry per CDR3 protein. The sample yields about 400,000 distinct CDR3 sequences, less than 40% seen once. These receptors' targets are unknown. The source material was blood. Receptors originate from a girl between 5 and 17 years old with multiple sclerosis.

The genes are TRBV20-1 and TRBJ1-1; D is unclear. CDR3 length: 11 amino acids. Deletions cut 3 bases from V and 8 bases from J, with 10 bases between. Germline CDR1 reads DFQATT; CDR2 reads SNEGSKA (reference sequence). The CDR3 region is CSASGHKEAFF. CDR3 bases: TGCAGTGCTAGTGGTCACAAGGAAGCTTTCTTT.

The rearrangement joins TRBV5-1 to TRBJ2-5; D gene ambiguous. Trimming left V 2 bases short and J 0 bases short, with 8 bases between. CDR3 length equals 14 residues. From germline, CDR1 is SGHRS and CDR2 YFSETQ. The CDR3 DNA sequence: TGCGCCAGCAGCTTTCGCGATTACCAAGAGACCCAGTACTTC. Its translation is CASSFRDYQETQYF.